This is a list of T cell receptor beta chains from one sample in a study of CD8+ T cells in alopecia areata. The data were produced by immunoSEQ multiplex PCR, yet TCRdb's version contains in-frame clones alone and is incomplete. The data hold roughly 150,000 clones, with 45% to 60% observed a single time. Specimen: CD8+ T cells sorted from blood, collected at week 0. The receptors were sampled from a human donor with alopecia areata. Each CDR3 is given with its conserved first and last residue. D genes are given only for firm matches. Size is omitted from some rows. Given values are once, few, many or a class for expanded clones.

>TRBD1|-|TRBV2|TRBJ2-7
TGTGCCAGCACCTGGACAGGGGACGAGCAGTACTTC
CASTWTGDEQYF
>-|-|TRBV27|TRBJ1-1
TGTGCCAGCACCCTCTCCCTGGGGGGGAACACTGAAGCTTTCTTT
CASTLSLGGNTEAFF
>-|-|TRBV30|TRBJ2-4
TGTGCCTGGAGCGACAGTCGGGGGTCGGGCTTC
CAWSDSRGSGF
>-|many|TRBV4-1|TRBJ2-1
TGCGCCAGCAGCCAGCTCGCAGGCTACAATGAGCAGTTCTTC
CASSQLAGYNEQFF
>-|few|TRBV29-1|TRBJ1-5
TGCAGCGTTGAAGATAGGGGGTCCGGTCAGCCCCAGCATTTT
CSVEDRGSGQPQHF
>-|-|TRBV4-3|TRBJ2-5
TGCGCCAGCAGCCAGGATGGGACGTACCAAGAGACCCAGTACTTC
CASSQDGTYQETQYF
>-|once|TRBV27|TRBJ1-6
TGTGCCAGCAGTCTAGCCCCAGGACCTAATTCACCCCTCCACTTT
CASSLAPGPNSPLHF
>TRBD1|-|TRBV30|TRBJ2-1
TGTGCCTGGAGTGTCGGGACAGGTTTGTTCAATGAGCAGTTCTTC
CAWSVGTGLFNEQFF
>-|few|TRBV5-6|TRBJ1-2
TGTGCCAGCAGCCCAGGACAGATCTATGGCTACACCTTC
CASSPGQIYGYTF
>-|-|TRBV15|TRBJ1-5
TGTGCCACCAGCAGAGCAGGGAACAATCAGCCCCAGCATTTT
CATSRAGNNQPQHF
>-|-|TRBV29-1|TRBJ2-7
TGCAGCGCCGAGGCGGGGGCGCCCTACGAGCAGTACTTC
CSAEAGAPYEQYF
>-|few|TRBV19|TRBJ2-2
TGTGCCAGTACGGAGAACACCGGGGAGCTGTTTTTT
CASTENTGELFF
>TRBD1|-|TRBV4-3|TRBJ2-6
TGCGCCAGCAGCCAAGGGACAGGGGGAATCTCTGGGGCCAACGTCCTGACTTTC
CASSQGTGGISGANVLTF
>-|-|TRBV4-3|TRBJ1-1
TGCGCCAGCAGCCAAGTGGGGGGCTCTGAAGCTTTCTTT
CASSQVGGSEAFF
>-|few|TRBV6-4|TRBJ2-3
TGTGCCAGCAGTGACTCTCCTAGCACAGATACGCAGTATTTT
CASSDSPSTDTQYF
>TRBD1|-|TRBV23-1|TRBJ1-6
TGCGCCAGCAGCCCAGACAGGGGAAGCTCCTATAATTCACCCCTCCACTTT
CASSPDRGSSYNSPLHF
>TRBD1|-|TRBV30|TRBJ1-4
TGTGCCTGGAGCGGGACAGGGAGGCATGGTAATGAAAAACTGTTTTTT
CAWSGTGRHGNEKLFF
>-|few|TRBV4-3|TRBJ1-1
TGCGCCAGCAGCCAAGATGACAGAGGGTCTGAAGCTTTCTTT
CASSQDDRGSEAFF
>-|-|TRBV27|TRBJ1-5
TGTGCCAGCACAACAGGCTCTGGGCAGCCCCAGCATTTT
CASTTGSGQPQHF
>-|-|TRBV5-1|TRBJ2-5
TGCGCCAGCAGGAAGGCAGCCGAGCAAGAGACCCAGTACTTC
CASRKAAEQETQYF
>TRBD2|-|TRBV2|TRBJ2-7
TGTGCCAGCAGTGCAGCGGGAGGCTCCTACGAGCAGTACTTC
CASSAAGGSYEQYF
>-|-|TRBV5-1|TRBJ2-2
TGCGCCAGCCGCCCGGGACAGAACACCGGGGAGCTGTTTTTT
CASRPGQNTGELFF
>-|-|TRBV7-6|TRBJ1-1
TGTGCCAGCAGCCCATACAGGAACACTGAAGCTTTCTTT
CASSPYRNTEAFF
>TRBD2|-|TRBV30|TRBJ2-5
TGTGCCTCGAACGGGGGGGCAGGAGAGACCCAGTACTTC
CASNGGAGETQYF
>-|-|TRBV4-3|TRBJ2-1
TGCGCCAGCAGCCAAGATCTTGCCAGAGAAACCTACAATGAGCAGTTCTTC
CASSQDLARETYNEQFF
>-|-|TRBV13|TRBJ2-7
TGTGCCAGCAGAGGTAGCGGTGAGGACGAGCAGTACTTC
CASRGSGEDEQYF
>-|-|TRBV4-3|TRBJ1-1
TGCGCCAGCAGCCAAGAGACAGACAACACTGAAGCTTTCTTT
CASSQETDNTEAFF
>-|-|TRBV7-8|TRBJ2-7
TGTGCCAGCAGCTTAGGAACTTCAGGGTTCGAGCAGTACTTC
CASSLGTSGFEQYF
>-|-|TRBV6-5|TRBJ1-1
TGTGCCAGCAGTTCCCCACGGGAGGGAAACACTGAAGCTTTCTTT
CASSSPREGNTEAFF
>TRBD1|-|TRBV4-3|TRBJ1-2
TGCGCCAGCAGCCAAGACTCTGACAGGGTCAGTGGCTACACCTTC
CASSQDSDRVSGYTF
>TRBD1|-|TRBV5-6|TRBJ1-2
TGTGCCAGCAGCCCCTGGACAGGGGACGGCTACACCTTC
CASSPWTGDGYTF
>-|few|TRBV7-8|TRBJ2-6
TGTGCCAGCAGCTCGCGGGGCGGTGGGGCCAACGTCCTGACTTTC
CASSSRGGGANVLTF
>-|-|TRBV25-1|TRBJ1-2
TGTGCCAGCAGTGAGGGAGGGACGGGAAGCTATGGCTACACCTTC
CASSEGGTGSYGYTF
>-|-|TRBV30|TRBJ1-2
TGTGCCTGGCTAAGGTCCCCATACAGTGACTATGGCTACACCTTC
CAWLRSPYSDYGYTF
>-|medium-sized|TRBV6-5|TRBJ1-1
TGTGCCAGCAGTTATGGACAGAGGAACACTGAAGCTTTCTTT
CASSYGQRNTEAFF
>-|-|TRBV9|TRBJ1-1
TGTGCCAGCAGCGTAGGGAATTCGGGGACTGAAGCTTTCTTT
CASSVGNSGTEAFF
>-|few|TRBV30|TRBJ2-3
TGTGCCTGGAACGCGGAGAGCACAGATACGCAGTATTTT
CAWNAESTDTQYF
>-|-|TRBV27|TRBJ2-7
TGTGCCAGCAGTCTAGGACGACCTGGGCACGAGCAGTACTTC
CASSLGRPGHEQYF
>-|few|TRBV6-5|TRBJ2-1
TGTGCCAGCAGTTGGTTGGCAGACAATGAGCAGTTCTTC
CASSWLADNEQFF
>-|-|TRBV30|TRBJ1-1
TGTGCCTGGAGTGTTGGGGGGAACACTGAAGCTTTCTTT
CAWSVGGNTEAFF
>-|-|TRBV6-6|TRBJ1-1
TGTGCCACCCTGACTATTGAAGCTTTCTTT
CATLTIEAFF
>TRBD1|once|TRBV4-1|TRBJ1-2
TGCGCCAGCAGCCAAGTATCCGGGACAGCCTATGGCTACACCTTC
CASSQVSGTAYGYTF
>-|few|TRBV11-2|TRBJ1-6
TGTGCCAGCAGCTTAAATTCACCCCTCCACTTT
CASSLNSPLHF
>-|few|TRBV30|TRBJ2-1
TGTGCCTGGAGGTTCAGGGGTGAGCAGTTCTTC
CAWRFRGEQFF
>TRBD1|-|TRBV29-1|TRBJ2-7
TGCAGCGCGACAGGGGAGACCTACGAGCAGTACTTC
CSATGETYEQYF
>TRBD1|few|TRBV12-5|TRBJ1-4
TGTGCTAGTGGTTTTCTTCCCGACAGGGAGAGGTTTTTT
CASGFLPDRERFF
>TRBD1|-|TRBV29-1|TRBJ1-2
TGCAGCGTTGAGGACAGGGAGGCTGGCTACACCTTC
CSVEDREAGYTF
>-|-|TRBV2|TRBJ1-2
TGTGCCAGCGGGCGGGGGACCTATGGCTACACCTTC
CASGRGTYGYTF